This TCR beta chain was recorded in a study of T cell responses to AZD1222 COVID-19 vaccine. This CDR3 region has 13 residues. The germline V gene has CDR1 MNHEY and CDR2 SVGAGI. V lost 6 bases and J lost 5, with 13 bases in between. Some clones are missing from TCRdb's copy, which holds only in-frame ones; the method was immunoSEQ multiplex PCR. The sample lists some 150,000 clones, roughly 90% occurring once. Study results and caveats: The repertoires were collected only after the peak T cell response. Females made up more of the donors, who were largely white British, and clonal diversity may have come out too low. Spike-wide vaccine-associated CD4 TCRs dominated at 160-218 and 743-854.

On this clone itself: No antigen is known for it.

The analysis combined second doses at about 4 or about 12 weeks. The rearrangement joins TRBV6-5 to TRBJ1-1; TRBD1 is a possible D gene (6 bases). The specimen was peripheral blood, collected 28 days after the second AZD1222 dose. This receptor was taken from an adult who received the AZD1222 COVID-19 vaccine. In DNA, the CDR3 is TGTGCCAGCAGGGCAGGGGATCAGACTGAAGCTTTCTTT. Translation: CASRAGDQTEAFF.